The present TCR beta chain was sequenced within a study of T cells expressing NK-cell markers. Study outcomes and limitations: Where a few donors were concerned, these clonotypes also led the CD3+CD56-NKG2C+ fraction.

TCRdb re-called the 5' RACE reads and gives one entry per CDR3 protein, without DNA. This repertoire includes about 460,000 distinct CDR3 sequences. To note about this clonotype: As yet, its antigen is unknown.

The source is a woman in her fifties or sixties in good health. Sample: blood T cells: a sorted CD56 or NKG2C T cell subset, CD4+ or CD8+ T cells, or bulk PBMC T cells (not recorded which).

CDR3 protein: CASGNDRGLSKNIQYF. V usage is TRBV4-1 and J usage is TRBJ2-4; TCRdb names TRBD1, which stays unverified in the absence of DNA. The CDR3 totals 16 residues. Germline V gene sequence: CDR1 MGHRA, CDR2 YSYEKL.